The source of this T cell receptor (beta chain) is a study of radiation and T cells in renal cell carcinoma. Whole-study context: Nephrectomy followed 15 Gy stereotactic body radiation by 4 weeks.

The assay was immunoSEQ multiplex PCR, and TCRdb's table has in-frame clones only and misses some. The table lists roughly 120,000 clones, approximately 75% of them singletons. Study-wide results and caveats: Baseline intratumoral clonotype presence is unknown without pretreatment biopsies. Top tumor clonotypes rose in blood 2 weeks post-radiation, then contracted.

Of note for this clone: Its target is unknown.

The V gene lost 6 bases and the J gene lost 3 bases, with 11 bases spanning the gap. Germline V gene data show CDR1 as MNHNY and CDR2 as SVGAGI (reference sequence). CDR3 length equals 13 residues. The time point denotes: blood 2 weeks post-SBRT. Noted treatment: 15 Gy SBRT to primary tumor, nephrectomy 4 weeks later. Blood was sampled at baseline, 2 weeks and 4 weeks after SBRT. The sample in question was blood, obtained from a patient whose treatment included radiotherapy and nephrectomy. The receptor comes from a woman in her sixties with renal cell carcinoma. The gene calls are TRBV6-6 and TRBJ1-1; D is uncertain. The CDR3 bases are TGTGCCAGCAGCCCTGACTGGGACACTGAAGCTTTCTTT. It codes for CASSPDWDTEAFF.